This TCR beta chain was captured in a study of CD8+ T cells in alopecia areata (dated by TCRdb to the late 2010s). Looking at the study overall: Treated patients were enrolled in an open-label pilot trial of oral tofacitinib, 5 to 10 mg twice daily, for moderate-to-severe alopecia areata. Scalp tissue and sorted CD4+ and CD8+ peripheral blood T cells from patchy and totalis/universalis alopecia areata patients and from healthy controls were covered by human TCRbeta sequencing. Disease severity in treated patients was measured with the SALT score, which quantifies the percentage of affected scalp surface area. RNA was obtained with the PAXgene miRNA kit for fixed scalp, the miRNeasy kit for PBMCs, and the RNeasy kit for mouse skin. Tofacitinib was administered for 6 to 18 months, and 6 months of follow-up off drug were then conducted to assess delayed response and recurrence. Clonality in the scalp was compared among normal scalp (n=4), patchy alopecia areata scalp (n=8), and alopecia totalis/universalis scalp (n=8). Tofacitinib-treated patients had biopsies at baseline and at 4 and 24 weeks of treatment, with a later scalp biopsy in several patients. High-throughput TCRbeta sequencing was used to examine T cell clonal expansion in alopecia areata in both the C3H/HeJ mouse model and human patients. TCRbeta CDR3 regions were amplified by immunoSEQ multiplex PCR using 35 Vbeta forward and 13 Jbeta reverse primers.

Library preparation was by the immunoSEQ multiplex PCR assay. To provide template for TCR sequencing, every sample had RNA extracted and reverse transcribed into cDNA. SuperScript III was used to make first-strand cDNA, primed with a 2:1 mix of oligo-dT and random hexamers. A synthetic immune receptor repertoire was used to assess amplification bias, and residual bias was removed computationally. In the source study's methods: Raw reads were preprocessed to remove errors, and CDR3 was defined according to IMGT conventions as the region from the conserved cysteine to phenylalanine. Clonality was computed as 1 minus the Shannon entropy, with the entropy normalized by log2 of the number of productive unique TCRs. CD4 or CD8 identity of scalp clones was inferred by cross-referencing scalp TCRbeta sequences with sorted blood CD4 and CD8 repertoires. TCRdb took this table from immuneACCESS and kept in-frame rearrangements with V and J called. Such tables lack part of the clones; where checked against another copy, unresolved V genes explain under half of the gap, and the rest is unexplained. V and J calls and clone size are as listed in that table; D and trimming were resolved from the DNA. Here the sample has 270,000 or so clones; roughly 60% occur a single time. The ten largest clones represent approximately 2% of the sample.

The study at large found these results: Tofacitinib significantly decreased scalp clonality and the number of expanded CD8+ clones among the top 100 scalp clones. Lesional scalp, especially in alopecia totalis/universalis, showed higher clonality and more expanded CD8+ clones than normal scalp, suggesting antigenic drive. Unlike mouse skin, where gammadelta T cells dominate, normal human skin contains resident alphabeta T cells that get sequenced too, which complicates analysis of the scalp TCR repertoire. Because the treated cohort was small and had only one nonresponder, larger studies are needed to examine links between baseline CD8+ expansion and response. Many expanded lesional clones persisted in scalp and blood during tofacitinib treatment, which may partly explain relapse after stopping treatment. TCR sequences shared between patients were less clear than in mice, possibly partly because of HLA diversity in the patient population.

In the paper's terms, the time point label means: 24 weeks on oral tofacitinib. The intended sense of this specimen's treatment or condition label: oral pan-JAK inhibitor, 5-10 mg twice daily. From alopecia areata patients, peripheral blood was collected along with lesional scalp punch biopsies. PBMCs were isolated by density centrifugation and stained for CD3, CD4 and CD8, and CD4+ and CD8+ T cells were sorted on a FACSAria. On this clone itself: Its target antigen remains unknown. No base-level quality is on record; no much larger clone is a single base apart.

The sequence came from a human donor with alopecia areata. The material was CD4+ T cells sorted from blood, obtained at week 24, from a patient treated with tofacitinib.

For the CDR3, the sequence is CASSPMGFGRLNTEAFF. The nucleotides are TGTGCCAGCAGTCCTATGGGCTTCGGACGGTTGAACACTGAAGCTTTCTTT. In this chain, TRBV2 is recombined with TRBJ1-1; no D gene call is confident. There are 17 amino acids in the CDR3, from cysteine to phenylalanine inclusive. Just CDR3 DNA is preserved here, 51 bases in frame from base 1. CDR1 and CDR2 are read off the germline V gene as SNHLY and FYNNEI. Trimming costs V 5 bases and J 0 bases, and their ends lie 19 bases apart.